Listed here is a single T cell receptor (beta chain). This clonotype has just a few counts. Its binding antigen is unknown. Within one base of it there is no much larger clone, and no base qualities were kept. The junction shows trimming of 1 base on V and 4 bases on J, plus 11 bases between the germline ends. The cysteine opens and the phenylalanine closes a CDR3 of 14 amino acids. Only the CDR3 part of the read is kept: 42 bases, read in frame from the first base. RNA was extracted using the RNeasy kit, and roughly 0.45 to 1 microgram was reverse transcribed with random hexamers. TCR beta CDR3 regions were amplified with the immunoSEQ multiplex PCR assay covering 54 Vbeta and 13 Jbeta segments. PCR amplification bias was corrected using a synthetic template baseline for primer optimization and computational correction. The published analysis was carried out like this. Reads were annotated to V, D and J genes according to IMGT and were analyzed with immunoSEQ Analyzer, with only productive sequences retained. Clonality was calculated as one minus the Shannon entropy normalized by log2 of the number of productive unique sequences. For each patient and control, public and private clones were evaluated among the 100 most prevalent clones. Clones were defined as Susac-specific if absent from the healthy and MS cohorts, from approximately 1,100 published viral clones and from other ImmuneACCESS disease sequences. The raw public data were reprocessed by TCRdb itself: fastp quality trimming at Q25, MiXCR clonotype calling, in-frame beta chains only. Here each entry gathers all rows of one CDR3 protein and keeps the most common genes and DNA. TCRdb assigned the V and J calls; the authors' analysis was not used. Across this sample there are almost 450,000 distinct CDR3 sequences, with roughly 85% seen only once. The ten biggest clones cover 0.09% to 0.15% of the sample.

The sample is drawn from a study of CD8 T cells in Susac syndrome (dated by TCRdb to about 2019). General notes on the study: Repertoire sequencing was used to test whether CD8+ T cell activation and differentiation in Susac syndrome was antigen driven. CD8+ T cell repertoire clonality was compared between some 13 healthy donors, approximately 14 Susac syndrome patients and around 15 multiple sclerosis patients.

The paper as a whole reports these results and caveats: The number of individuals in the TCR sequencing and HLA analysis was acknowledged as relatively small.

Peripheral blood CD8+ and CD4+ T cells from healthy donors, Susac syndrome patients and multiple sclerosis patients were profiled using high-throughput TCR beta sequencing. The multiple sclerosis controls were treatment-naive patients whose relapsing-remitting disease, either stable or active, fulfilled the revised McDonald criteria. Bulk CD8+ and CD4+ T cells were purified magnetically by negative isolation, whereas CD8+ TEMRA cells were enriched by FACS. Blood was collected in EDTA tubes and processed within 24 hours, with PBMCs isolated through density gradient centrifugation. PBMCs destined for TCR sequencing were cryopreserved in liquid nitrogen and later thawed in a 37 °C water bath. The sorted or isolated CD4+, CD8+ and CD8+ TEMRA cells reached a purity of at least 90%.

The sample consisted of CD8+ T cells from PBMCs. This TCR was recovered from a human donor with multiple sclerosis. Recombination connected TRBV12-3 or TRBV12-4 to TRBJ2-7; 6 matching bases give a weak D call of TRBD1. CDR3 loop: CASSLGAGAYEQYF. The nucleotides read TGTGCCAGCAGTTTAGGGGCAGGGGCATACGAGCAGTACTTC.